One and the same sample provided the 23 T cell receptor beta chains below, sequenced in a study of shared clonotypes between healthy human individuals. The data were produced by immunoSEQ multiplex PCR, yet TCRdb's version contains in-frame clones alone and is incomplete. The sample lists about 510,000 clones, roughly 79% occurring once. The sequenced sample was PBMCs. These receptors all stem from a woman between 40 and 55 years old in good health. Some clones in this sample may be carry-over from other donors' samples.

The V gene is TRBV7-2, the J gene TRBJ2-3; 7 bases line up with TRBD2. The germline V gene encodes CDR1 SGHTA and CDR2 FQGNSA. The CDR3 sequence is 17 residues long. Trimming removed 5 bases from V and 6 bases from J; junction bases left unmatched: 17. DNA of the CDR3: TGTGCCAGCAGCCCCTTCTTAAGGGCGGGAGTGGGGGATACGCAGTATTTT. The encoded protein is CASSPFLRAGVGDTQYF.

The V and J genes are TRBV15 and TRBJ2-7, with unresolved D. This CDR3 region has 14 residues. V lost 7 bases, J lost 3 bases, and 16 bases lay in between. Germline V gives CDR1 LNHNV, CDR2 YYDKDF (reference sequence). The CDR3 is CATTKSAGLYEQYF. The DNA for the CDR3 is TGTGCCACCACCAAGTCCGCCGGGCTCTACGAGCAGTACTTC.

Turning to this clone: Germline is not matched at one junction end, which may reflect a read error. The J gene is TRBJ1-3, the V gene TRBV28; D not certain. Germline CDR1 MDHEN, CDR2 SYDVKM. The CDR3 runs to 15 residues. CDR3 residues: CASSLRGQRGDTIYF. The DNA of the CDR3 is TGTGCCAGCAGTTTACGAGGGCAGCGTGGAGACACCATATATTTT. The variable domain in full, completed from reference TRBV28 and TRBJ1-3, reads DVKVTQSSRYLVKRTGEKVFLECVQDMDHENMFWYRQDPGLGLRLIYFSYDVKMKEKGDIPEGYSVSREKKERFSLILESASTNQTSMYLCASSLRGQRGDTIYFGEGSWLTVV.

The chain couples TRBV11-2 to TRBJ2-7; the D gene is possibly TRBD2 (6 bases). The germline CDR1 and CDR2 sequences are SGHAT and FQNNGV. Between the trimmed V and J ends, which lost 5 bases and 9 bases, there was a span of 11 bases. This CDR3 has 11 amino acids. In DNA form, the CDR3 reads TGTGCCAGCAGCCCCGGAGGGCGGCAGTACTTC. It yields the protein CASSPGGRQYF.

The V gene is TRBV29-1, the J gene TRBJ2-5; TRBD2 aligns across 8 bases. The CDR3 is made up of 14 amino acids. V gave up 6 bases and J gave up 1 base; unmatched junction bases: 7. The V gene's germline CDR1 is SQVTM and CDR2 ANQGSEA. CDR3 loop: CSVRQAGGQETQYF. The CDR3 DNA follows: TGCAGCGTCCGCCAGGCGGGGGGCCAAGAGACCCAGTACTTC.

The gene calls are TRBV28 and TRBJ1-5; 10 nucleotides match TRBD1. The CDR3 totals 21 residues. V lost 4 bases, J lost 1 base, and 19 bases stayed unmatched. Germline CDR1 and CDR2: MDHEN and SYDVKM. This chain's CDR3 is CASSSGTGERWLGGSNQPQHF. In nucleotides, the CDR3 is TGTGCCAGCAGTTCTGGGACAGGGGAGAGGTGGCTAGGTGGAAGCAATCAGCCCCAGCATTTT.

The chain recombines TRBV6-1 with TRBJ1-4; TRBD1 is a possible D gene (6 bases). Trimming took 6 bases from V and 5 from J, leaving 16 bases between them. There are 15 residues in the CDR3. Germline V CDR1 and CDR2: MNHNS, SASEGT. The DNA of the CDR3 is TGTGCCAGCAGACACCGGACAGAGATCAATGAAAAACTGTTTTTT. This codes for CASRHRTEINEKLFF.

This CDR3 is CASSPYAAVGGSEQFF. In DNA form, the CDR3 reads TGTGCCAGCAGCCCCTACGCGGCGGTAGGGGGCAGTGAGCAGTTCTTC. V usage is TRBV5-6 and J usage is TRBJ2-1; 7 bases fit TRBD1. Germline V gene lookup returns CDR1 SGHDT and CDR2 YYEEEE. The CDR3 is made up of 16 amino acids. The trim removed 4 bases at V and 9 bases at J, leaving 16 bases unmatched. The full variable domain, completed using reference TRBV5-6 and TRBJ2-1, is DAGVTQSPTHLIKTRGQQVTLRCSPKSGHDTVSWYQQALGQGPQFIFQYYEEEERQRGNFPDRFSGHQFPNYSSELNVNALLLGDSALYLCASSPYAAVGGSEQFFGPGTRLTVL.

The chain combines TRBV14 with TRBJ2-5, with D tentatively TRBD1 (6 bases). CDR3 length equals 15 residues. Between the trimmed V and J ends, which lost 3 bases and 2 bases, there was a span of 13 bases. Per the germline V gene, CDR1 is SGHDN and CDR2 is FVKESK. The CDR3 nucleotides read TGTGCCAGCAGCCAGACCAGGGGCAGGCAAGAGACCCAGTACTTC. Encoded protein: CASSQTRGRQETQYF.

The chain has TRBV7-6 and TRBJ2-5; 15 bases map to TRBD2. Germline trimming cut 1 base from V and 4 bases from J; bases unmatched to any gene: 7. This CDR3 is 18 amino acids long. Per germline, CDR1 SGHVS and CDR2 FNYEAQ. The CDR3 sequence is CASSLGTSGRGFGETQYF. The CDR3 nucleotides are TGTGCCAGCAGCTTAGGGACTAGCGGGAGGGGTTTCGGAGAGACCCAGTACTTC. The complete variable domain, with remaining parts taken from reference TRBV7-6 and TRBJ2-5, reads GAGVSQSPRYKVTKRGQDVALRCDPISGHVSLYWYRQALGQGPEFLTYFNYEAQQDKSGLPNDRFSAERPEGSISTLTIQRTEQRDSAMYRCASSLGTSGRGFGETQYFGPGTRLLVL.

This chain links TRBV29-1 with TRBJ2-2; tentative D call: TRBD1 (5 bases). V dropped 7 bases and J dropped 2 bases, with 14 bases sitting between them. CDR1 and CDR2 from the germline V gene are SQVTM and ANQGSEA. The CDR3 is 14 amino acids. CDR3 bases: TGCAGCGCCCTTGGACAACTAAACACCGGGGAGCTGTTTTTT. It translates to CSALGQLNTGELFF.

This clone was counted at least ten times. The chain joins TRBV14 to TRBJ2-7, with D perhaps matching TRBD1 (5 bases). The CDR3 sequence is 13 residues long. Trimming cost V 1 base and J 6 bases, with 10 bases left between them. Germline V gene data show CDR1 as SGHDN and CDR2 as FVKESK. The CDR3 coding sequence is TGTGCCAGCAGCCAAGCAGGGTCCAGCGAGCAGTACTTC. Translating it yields CASSQAGSSEQYF.

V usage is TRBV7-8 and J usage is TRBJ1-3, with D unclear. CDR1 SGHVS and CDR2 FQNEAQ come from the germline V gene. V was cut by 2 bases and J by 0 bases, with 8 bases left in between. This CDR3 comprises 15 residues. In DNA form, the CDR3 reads TGTGCCAGCAGCTTAAGTCGGAGCTCTGGAAACACCATATATTTT. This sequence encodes CASSLSRSSGNTIYF.

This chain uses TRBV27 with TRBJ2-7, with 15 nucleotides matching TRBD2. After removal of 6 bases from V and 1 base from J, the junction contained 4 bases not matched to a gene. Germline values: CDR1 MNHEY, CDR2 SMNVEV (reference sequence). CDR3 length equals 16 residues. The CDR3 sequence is CASSPGTSGRSYEQYF. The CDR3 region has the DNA TGTGCCAGCAGCCCTGGGACTAGCGGGAGGTCCTACGAGCAGTACTTC.

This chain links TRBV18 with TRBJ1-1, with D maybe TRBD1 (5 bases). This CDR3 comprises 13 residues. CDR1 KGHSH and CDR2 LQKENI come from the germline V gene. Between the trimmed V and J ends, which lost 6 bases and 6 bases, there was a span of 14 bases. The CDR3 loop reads CASSGGAQSEAFF. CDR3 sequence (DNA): TGTGCCAGCTCCGGCGGGGCGCAGTCTGAAGCTTTCTTT.

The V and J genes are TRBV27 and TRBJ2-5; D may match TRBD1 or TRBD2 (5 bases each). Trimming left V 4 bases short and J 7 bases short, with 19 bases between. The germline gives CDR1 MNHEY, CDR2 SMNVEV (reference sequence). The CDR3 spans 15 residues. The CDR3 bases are TGTGCCAGCAGTTCCGCTAACTCGGGACGGTCGACCCAGTACTTC. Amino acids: CASSSANSGRSTQYF.

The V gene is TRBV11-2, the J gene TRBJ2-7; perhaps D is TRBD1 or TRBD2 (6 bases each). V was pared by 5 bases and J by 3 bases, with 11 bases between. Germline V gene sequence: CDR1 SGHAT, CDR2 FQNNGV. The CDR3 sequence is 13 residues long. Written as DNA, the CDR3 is TGTGCCAGCAGCATAGGGGGAGGCTACGAGCAGTACTTC. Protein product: CASSIGGGYEQYF.

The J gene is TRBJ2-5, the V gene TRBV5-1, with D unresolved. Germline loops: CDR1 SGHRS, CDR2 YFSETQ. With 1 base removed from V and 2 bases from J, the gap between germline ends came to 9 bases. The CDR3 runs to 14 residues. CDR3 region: CASSLSSGQETQYF. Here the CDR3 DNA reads TGCGCCAGCAGCTTGTCCTCCGGGCAAGAGACCCAGTACTTC.

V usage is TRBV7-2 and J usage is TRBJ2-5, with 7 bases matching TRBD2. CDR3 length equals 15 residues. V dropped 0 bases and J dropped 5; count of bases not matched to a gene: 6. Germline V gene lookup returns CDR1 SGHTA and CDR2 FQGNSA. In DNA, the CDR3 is TGTGCCAGCAGCTTAGCGGTAGGGAGGGCTGAGACCCAGTACTTC. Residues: CASSLAVGRAETQYF.

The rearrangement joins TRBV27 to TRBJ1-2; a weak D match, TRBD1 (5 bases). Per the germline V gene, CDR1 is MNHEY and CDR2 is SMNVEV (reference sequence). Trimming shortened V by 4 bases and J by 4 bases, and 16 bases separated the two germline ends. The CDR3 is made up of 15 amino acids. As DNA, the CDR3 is TGTGCCAGCAGTTCCACCCCCCAGGGAGGCTATGGCTACACCTTC. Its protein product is CASSSTPQGGYGYTF.

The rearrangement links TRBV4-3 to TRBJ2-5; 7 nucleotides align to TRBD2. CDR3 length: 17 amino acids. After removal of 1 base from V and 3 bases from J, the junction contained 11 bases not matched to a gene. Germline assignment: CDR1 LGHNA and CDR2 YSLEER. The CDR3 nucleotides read TGCGCCAGCAGCCAAGGGTACATGGCTAGCGGCAAAGAGACCCAGTACTTC. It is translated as CASSQGYMASGKETQYF.

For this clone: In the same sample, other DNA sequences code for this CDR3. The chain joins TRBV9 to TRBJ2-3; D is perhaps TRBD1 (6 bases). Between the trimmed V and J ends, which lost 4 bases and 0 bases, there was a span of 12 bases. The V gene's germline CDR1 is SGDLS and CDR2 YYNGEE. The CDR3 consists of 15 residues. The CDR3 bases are TGTGCCAGCAGCCCCCGGACAGCGAGCACAGATACGCAGTATTTT. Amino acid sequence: CASSPRTASTDTQYF.

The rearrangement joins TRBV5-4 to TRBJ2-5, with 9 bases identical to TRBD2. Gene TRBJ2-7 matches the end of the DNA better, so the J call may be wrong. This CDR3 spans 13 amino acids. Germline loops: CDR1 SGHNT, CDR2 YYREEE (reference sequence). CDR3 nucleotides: TGTGCCAGCAGCTTGGTAGCGGGGGACGAGCAGTACTTC. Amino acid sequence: CASSLVAGDEQYF.